These T cell receptor beta chains were read from a single sample in a study of vaccination and CD4 T cells after COVID-19. Antigens of these TCRs are unknown. Using its own MiXCR run on the PCR reads, TCRdb lists one record per CDR3 protein. The table has 13,000 to 15,000 distinct CDR3 sequences, 53% seen once; the top ten hold around 4.6%. Sequences were derived from CD4+ T cells from blood, cultured in vitro, sampled before SARS-CoV-2 vaccination. The receptors were sampled from a human donor who had recovered from COVID-19. Each CDR3 is given with its conserved first and last residue. A D gene is named only where the DNA matches it firmly. Some rows mark clone size as missing; the rest say once, few, many or name a class of expanded clone.

D gene	J gene	V gene	clone size	CDR3 DNA	CDR3 protein
TRBD2	TRBJ2-5	TRBV10-2	-	TGCGCCAGCAGCGTGATAGGGACTAGCGGGAGAGAGACCCAGTACTTC	CASSVIGTSGRETQYF
-	TRBJ1-5	TRBV7-2	-	TGCGCCAGCAGCCAAGACGGTTTCCAGCCCCAGCATTTT	CASSQDGFQPQHF
-	TRBJ1-1	TRBV7-9	-	TGTGCCAGCAGCCAGCTCGTGGGGGCCACCTACCAGAACACTGAAGCTTTCTTT	CASSQLVGATYQNTEAFF
-	TRBJ2-5	TRBV6-2/TRBV6-3	-	TGTGCCAGCATTATGAGGACATTGGAGACCCAGTACTTC	CASIMRTLETQYF
-	TRBJ1-1	TRBV28	once	TGTGCCATTACAGGGAACACTGAAGCTTTCTTT	CAITGNTEAFF
TRBD1	TRBJ2-7	TRBV7-2	-	TGTGCCAGCAGCCCCCGACAGGGTAGGGACGAGCAGTACTTC	CASSPRQGRDEQYF
-	TRBJ1-1	TRBV28	-	TGTGCCAGCAGTTCCCATGTAAGATGGAACACTGAAGCTTTCTTT	CASSSHVRWNTEAFF
-	TRBJ2-1	TRBV24-1	-	TGTGCCACCAGTGATGACCCCGGGGTCAATGAGCAGTTCTTC	CATSDDPGVNEQFF
-	TRBJ1-5	TRBV19	few	TGTGCCACCTCACAGGGCTCAAATCAGCCCCAGCATTTT	CATSQGSNQPQHF
-	TRBJ2-6	TRBV5-4	few	TGTGCCAGCAGCAACAGGGTTGCCGGGGCCAACGTCCTGACTTTC	CASSNRVAGANVLTF
-	TRBJ2-3	TRBV20-1	few	TGCAGTGCTAGAGATTGGGGGCTGCGCACAGATACGCAGTATTTT	CSARDWGLRTDTQYF
-	TRBJ1-5	TRBV19	-	TGTGCCAGTAGGTGGACCCACAATCAGCCCCAGCATTTT	CASRWTHNQPQHF
TRBD2	TRBJ2-3	TRBV20-1	few	TGCAGTGCTATATCAGCTAGCGGAGGAACAGATACGCAGTATTTT	CSAISASGGTDTQYF
-	TRBJ2-3	TRBV6-1	-	TGTGCCAGCAGGATACTAGCCTCACCTCGGGATACGCAGTATTTT	CASRILASPRDTQYF
TRBD1	TRBJ2-7	TRBV6-1	-	TGTGCCAGCAGTCGAATAGGACAGGGTGCAATCGAGCAGTACTTC	CASSRIGQGAIEQYF
-	TRBJ1-1	TRBV6-5	-	TGTGCCAGCAGTTACTGGGCCCGAAACACTGAAGCTTTCTTT	CASSYWARNTEAFF
TRBD1	TRBJ2-5	TRBV19	-	TGTGCCAGTAGTCCCCAAAGGGACAGGCTACAAGAGACCCAGTACTTC	CASSPQRDRLQETQYF
-	TRBJ2-4	TRBV5-4	few	TGTGCCAGACCCTCGCGAAGGCGGTCCTCGGACATTCAGTACTTC	CARPSRRRSSDIQYF
TRBD1	TRBJ2-2	TRBV6-1	-	TGTGCCGCAAGCCGGGACAGGGGGCTCCGCGGGGAGCTGTTTTTT	CAASRDRGLRGELFF
-	TRBJ1-2	TRBV12-3/TRBV12-4	few	TGTGCCAGCAGCCCGACCGCAAGGGCCCAAAGAAGCACCTTC	CASSPTARAQRSTF
-	TRBJ1-5	TRBV19	few	TGTGCCAGTAGTTGGGAGGACCAGCCCCAGCATTTT	CASSWEDQPQHF
-	TRBJ1-5	TRBV7-2	once	TGTGCCAGCAGCTTAGGAGGCAGGGGTCCGAATCAGCCCCAGCATTTT	CASSLGGRGPNQPQHF
-	TRBJ2-3	TRBV20-1	few	TGCAGTGCTAGGCGCGGCAGGTTCACAGATACGCAGTATTTT	CSARRGRFTDTQYF
-	TRBJ2-3	TRBV20-1	-	TGCAGTGCTAGAGCGCCATTCCGGGACTTAACAGATACGCAGTATTTT	CSARAPFRDLTDTQYF
-	TRBJ1-1	TRBV20-1	-	TGCAGTGCTAGGACAACGGGGGCAATGAACACTGAAGCTTTCTTT	CSARTTGAMNTEAFF
-	TRBJ2-7	TRBV6-5	few	TGTGCCAGCAGTTACCGCCCGAAGGACCACGAGCAGTACTTC	CASSYRPKDHEQYF
-	TRBJ1-1	TRBV7-8	once	TGTGCCAGCAGCTTAGGCAGTCCCAACACTGAAGCTTTCTTT	CASSLGSPNTEAFF
-	TRBJ1-1	TRBV6-2/TRBV6-3	medium-sized	TGTGCCAGCATAAGATTAATGAACACTGAAGCTTTCTTT	CASIRLMNTEAFF
-	TRBJ2-1	TRBV21-1	-	TGTGCCAGCAGCAAAGCCCGGGGGGCCGTCAATGATGAGCAGTTCTTC	CASSKARGAVNDEQFF
-	TRBJ1-1	TRBV7-9	-	TGTGCCAGCAGCTTAAGCCGCCAAGGAAACACTGAAGCTTTCTTT	CASSLSRQGNTEAFF
TRBD1	TRBJ1-5	TRBV10-3	-	TGTGCCATCAGTGAAACAGGGGTTGGGAATCAGCCCCAGCATTTT	CAISETGVGNQPQHF
-	TRBJ1-2	TRBV27	once	TGTGCCAGCAGTTATGCAGGCTCTGACTACACCTTC	CASSYAGSDYTF
-	TRBJ1-1	TRBV19	-	TGTGCCAGTAGTATAGACAGGGCAACCGAAGCTTTCTTT	CASSIDRATEAFF
-	TRBJ1-1	TRBV6-5	few	TGTGCCAGCAGTTGGGGGGAGGCCACTGAAGCTTTCTTT	CASSWGEATEAFF
TRBD1	TRBJ1-1	TRBV6-1	-	TGTGCCAGCAGCAGGGGACAGCTCATTGGGAACACTGAAGCTTTCTTT	CASSRGQLIGNTEAFF
-	TRBJ1-1	TRBV6-2/TRBV6-3	-	TGTGCCAGCAGCGAGGTGGTTGCCAAAGCTTTCTTT	CASSEVVAKAFF
TRBD2	TRBJ2-2	TRBV7-3	few	TGTGCCAGCAGCTTACGCGGCGGGGGGGCCGGTACCGGGGAGCTGTTTTTT	CASSLRGGGAGTGELFF
TRBD2	TRBJ2-7	TRBV6-2/TRBV6-3	-	TGTGCCAGCAGCCGTAGGACTAGCGCCTCACCTTCGGAGCAGTACTTC	CASSRRTSASPSEQYF
TRBD1	TRBJ1-1	TRBV7-6	-	TGTGCCAGCAGCTTAGCGAGTGGACAGGGGAGCGGAGCTTTCTTT	CASSLASGQGSGAFF
-	TRBJ1-2	TRBV19	-	TGTGCCAGTAGGGACGTTTTGAACTATGGCTACACCTTC	CASRDVLNYGYTF
TRBD1	TRBJ1-1	TRBV27	-	TGTGCCAGCAGTCCCTACCTCCGGGACAGGCTCCCGAACACTGAAGCTTTCTTT	CASSPYLRDRLPNTEAFF
TRBD2	TRBJ2-5	TRBV12-3/TRBV12-4	-	TGTGCCAGCAGTATGACTAGCGGGAGTGGAAAGACCCAGTACTTC	CASSMTSGSGKTQYF
TRBD1	TRBJ2-7	TRBV19	-	TGTGCCAGTAGCCCGGGACAGGTATCCTACGAGCAGTACTTC	CASSPGQVSYEQYF
-	TRBJ1-1	TRBV11-2	-	TGTGCCAGCAGCTTAGACGGACAGATGAACACTGAAGCTTTCTTT	CASSLDGQMNTEAFF
-	TRBJ1-1	TRBV11-2	-	TGTGCCAGCAGCGACCCGGGCTCCCTGGGGAACACTGAAGCTTTCTTT	CASSDPGSLGNTEAFF
TRBD2	TRBJ2-6	TRBV7-2	-	TGTGCCAGCAGCTTAACGGGAGGAAACTCTGGGGCCAACGTCCTGACTTTC	CASSLTGGNSGANVLTF
TRBD2	TRBJ2-5	TRBV27	-	TGTGCCAGCAGTCTGACTAGCGGGAGGCTCCAAGAGACCCAGTACTTC	CASSLTSGRLQETQYF
TRBD2	TRBJ2-1	TRBV11-3	-	TGTGCCAGCAGCTTAGGGGGACTAGCGGGAGTCTTGAATGAGCAGTTCTTC	CASSLGGLAGVLNEQFF
-	TRBJ1-4	TRBV7-2	-	TGTGCCAGCAGCTTAGACCAAGGGGCCTACGCGGGTGAAAAACTGTTTTTT	CASSLDQGAYAGEKLFF
TRBD2	TRBJ2-7	TRBV11-3	-	TGTGCCAGCACCCACCGGGGAGGGCCGAGGTGGCACGAGCAGTACTTC	CASTHRGGPRWHEQYF
-	TRBJ1-4	TRBV15	few	TGTGCCACCAGCAGAGATTTAAGGGGGAATGAAAAACTGTTTTTT	CATSRDLRGNEKLFF
TRBD2	TRBJ2-5	TRBV12-3/TRBV12-4	-	TGTGCCAGCAGTTTCAGGGGCGGGAGGACCCAAGAGACCCAGTACTTC	CASSFRGGRTQETQYF
-	TRBJ2-5	TRBV6-4	-	TGTGCCAGCAGTGACCCGTATACGGAGACCCAGTACTTC	CASSDPYTETQYF